This T cell receptor beta chain derives from a study of T cell changes during pregnancy in multiple sclerosis. Trimming took 2 bases from V and 4 from J; bases not matched to a gene: 1. The CDR3 has 15 amino acids. Only in-frame clones appear in the TCRdb table, and some are missing; sequencing was by immunoSEQ multiplex PCR. The sample lists 40,000 or so clones; approximately 90% were seen once. The chain combines TRBV23-1 with TRBJ2-7; 14 bases map to TRBD2. TRBV23-1 is an open reading frame, and its role is uncertain. The sample consisted of CD4+ T cells from peripheral blood mononuclear cells, taken in the third trimester of pregnancy. The receptor comes from a female donor with multiple sclerosis, enrolled in a pregnancy study. Here the CDR3 DNA reads TGCGCCAGCAGTCAAGGGACTAGCGGGAGATACGAGCAGTACTTC. Amino acids: CASSQGTSGRYEQYF.